This T cell receptor (beta chain) was documented in a study of T cell responses to AZD1222 COVID-19 vaccine. Study results and caveats: Repertoire sampling happened only post peak T cell response. A rise in Spike-specific TCR breadth and depth followed two AZD1222 doses. Donors in the cohort were predominantly white British and more often female, and clonal diversity was possibly underestimated.

Sequencing was performed with immunoSEQ multiplex PCR; in TCRdb, only in-frame clones are kept and a portion is missing. Of 100,000 to 150,000 clones listed, about 82% are singletons. CDR3 length: 14 amino acids. Germline values: CDR1 LGHDT, CDR2 YNNKEL (reference sequence). Trimming left V 7 bases short and J 1 base short, with 13 bases between. Comments on this clone: What it binds is unknown.

The sequence was collected from an adult in good health. The chain couples TRBV3-1 (or the pseudogene TRBV3-2) to TRBJ1-1; the D gene is possibly TRBD1 (5 bases). Sequencing was performed on peripheral blood, taken on day 0 of AZD1222 vaccination. The CDR3 nucleotides read TGTGCCAGCACACCCCGAGACAGGAACACTGAAGCTTTCTTT. It codes for CASTPRDRNTEAFF.